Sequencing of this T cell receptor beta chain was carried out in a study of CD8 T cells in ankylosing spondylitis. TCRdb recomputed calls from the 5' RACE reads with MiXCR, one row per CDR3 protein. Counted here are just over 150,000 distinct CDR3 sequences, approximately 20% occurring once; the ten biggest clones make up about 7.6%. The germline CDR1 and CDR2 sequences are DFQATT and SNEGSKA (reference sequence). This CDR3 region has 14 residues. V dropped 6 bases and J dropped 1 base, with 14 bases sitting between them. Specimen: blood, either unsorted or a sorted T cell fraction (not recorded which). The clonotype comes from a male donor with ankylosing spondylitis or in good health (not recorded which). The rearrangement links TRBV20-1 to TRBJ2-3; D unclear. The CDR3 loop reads CSAPPARGTDTQYF. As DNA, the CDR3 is TGCAGTGCCCCCCCCGCCCGAGGCACAGATACGCAGTATTTT.